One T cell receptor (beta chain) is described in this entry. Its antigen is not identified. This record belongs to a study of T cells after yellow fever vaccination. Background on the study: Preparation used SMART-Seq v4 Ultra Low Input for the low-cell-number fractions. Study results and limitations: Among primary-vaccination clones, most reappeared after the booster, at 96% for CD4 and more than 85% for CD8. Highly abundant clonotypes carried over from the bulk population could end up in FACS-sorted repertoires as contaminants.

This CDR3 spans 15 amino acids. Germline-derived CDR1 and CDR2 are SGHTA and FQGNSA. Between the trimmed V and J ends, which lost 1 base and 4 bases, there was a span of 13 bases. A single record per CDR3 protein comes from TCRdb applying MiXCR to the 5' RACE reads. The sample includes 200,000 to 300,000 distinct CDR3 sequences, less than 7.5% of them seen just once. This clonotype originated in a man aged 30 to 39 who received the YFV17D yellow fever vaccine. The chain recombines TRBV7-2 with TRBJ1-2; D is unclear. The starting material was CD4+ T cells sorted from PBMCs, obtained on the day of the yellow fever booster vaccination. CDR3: CASSLEAGATYGYTF. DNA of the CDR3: TGTGCCAGCAGCTTAGAGGCAGGAGCTACCTATGGCTACACCTTC. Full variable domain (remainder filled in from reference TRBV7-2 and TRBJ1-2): GAGVSQSPSNKVTEKGKDVELRCDPISGHTALYWYRQSLGQGLEFLIYFQGNSAPDKSGLPSDRFSAERTGGSVSTLTIQRTQQEDSAVYLCASSLEAGATYGYTFGSGTRLTVV.